This T cell receptor (beta chain) originates from a study of blood T cell repertoires in COVID-19. Study information: Both acute and convalescent COVID-19 samples were obtained from the United States, Italy and Spain. T cells, B-cell-depleted T cells, or PBMCs supplied cDNA or gDNA.

V trimming: 4 bases; J trimming: 3 bases; junction bases outside the gene matches: 7. The CDR3 has 16 amino acids. Germline V gene sequence: CDR1 LNHDA, CDR2 SQIVND (reference sequence). Authors' processing steps: Reference gene primers were amplified, and this amplification served to estimate nucleated cell counts. Assay used: immunoSEQ multiplex PCR; TCRdb lists only in-frame clones, some missing. V and J calls plus clone size are reproduced from that table; the DNA served to infer D and trimming. The sample lists some 220,000 clones; roughly 85% were seen once. This sequence joins TRBV19 and TRBJ2-1; 9 nucleotides align to TRBD1. The sequencing input was peripheral blood. This TCR derives from a man aged 50-60 years with COVID-19, enrolled during active disease. The CDR3 sequence: CASSNRQGVGYNEQFF. The CDR3 DNA is TGTGCCAGTAGTAATCGACAGGGGGTGGGCTACAATGAGCAGTTCTTC. Full variable domain (outside the CDR3, taken from reference TRBV19 and TRBJ2-1): DGGITQSPKYLFRKEGQNVTLSCEQNLNHDAMYWYRQDPGQGLRLIYYSQIVNDFQKGDIAEGYSVSREKKESFPLTVTSAQKNPTAFYLCASSNRQGVGYNEQFFGPGTRLTVL.